Detailed here is one TCR beta chain. Its specific antigen is unknown. No qualities accompany the bases; no much larger clone lies one base away. Libraries were built with the immunoSEQ multiplex PCR assay. For the multiplex PCR, a mixture combining 60 forward primers for TCR Vbeta segments and 13 reverse primers for TCR Jbeta segments was used. The CDR3 region of rearranged TCR beta genes was amplified from genomic DNA with a multiplex PCR assay. The Illumina HiSeq System was used to sequence the amplified TCR beta libraries as 87-base-pair reads. Processing in the source paper ran as follows. In a later analysis, 77 million or so unique TCR beta chains were counted across the 690 or so repertoires, and around 10 million of these chains were shared by at least two donors. A nearest-neighbor algorithm error-corrected the raw reads and collapsed the reads into unique sequences, merging closely related sequences to remove PCR and sequencing errors. To assign V, D and J gene segments, CDR3 sequences were aligned to IMGT reference sequences. Each retained sequence needed at least a six-nucleotide match to both a V gene segment and a J gene segment. Rearrangements were called productive when the CDR3 lacked stop codons and stayed in frame with V and J; all others were non-productive. CDR3 was defined by IMGT convention, running from the second conserved V-encoded cysteine to the conserved J-encoded phenylalanine. The earlier analysis of more than 450 of the donors excluded sequences that lacked an unambiguous match to a single V gene segment. In an earlier analysis of approximately 500 of the donors, a V segment was called functional when productive rearrangements were above 56.7%, and segregating when the standard deviation between donors exceeded 5%. A statistical classification framework was developed to diagnose cytomegalovirus status using the catalog of TCR beta chain sequences. A later analysis assigned V and J genes by comparing TCR nucleotide sequences with IMGT/GENE-DB human TR gene sequences. A later analysis assigned CDR3 sequences and most-parsimonious VDJ recombination scenarios with the TCRdist pipeline. A later analysis defined each TCR beta chain by its CDR3 amino acid sequence plus V-gene family, and excluded reads lacking a unique V-gene family. As a way to deal with suspected cross-contamination and a sequencing artifact, a later analysis dropped hundreds of nucleotide sequences that were highly shared and had low generation probability. In a later analysis, a clonal expansion index for each public chain was calculated from normalized within-repertoire ranks of inferred template counts. In a later analysis, generation probabilities were computed using a VDJ recombination model fitted to out-of-frame rearrangements, and the results were checked against IGoR. In a later analysis, hypergeometric tests were used to score TCR-TCR, TCR-HLA and TCR-CMV co-occurrence, with a repertoire-size bias correction applied to TCR pairs. False discovery rates were estimated in a later analysis by permuting HLA or CMV assignments 20 times. In a later analysis, co-occurring TCRs were grouped using DBSCAN, and TCRdist sequence similarity was added for clustering within HLA-allele-positive subsets. Co-occurrence clustering excluded repertoires with fewer than 30,000 or more than 120,000 public chains, plus five with anomalous nucleotide sharing. The clones in this table, taken by TCRdb from immuneACCESS, are in-frame only. Not every clone is retained; where verified, under half of the shortfall comes from an unresolved V gene, and the cause of the rest is unknown. V and J calls plus clone size are reproduced from that table; the DNA served to infer D and trimming. This sample comprises 150,000 to 200,000 clones, around 78% of them detected only once. 1% of the sample goes to the ten largest clones.

In total, approximately 700 healthy bone marrow donors made up the cohort. At the time of sampling, every cohort member was nominally healthy, though immune exposures that went unrecorded were likely present. The donor tested CMV seronegative, placing the donor among the roughly 340 seronegative members of the cohort. Each donor provided a peripheral blood sample, and peripheral blood mononuclear cells were used for TCR beta sequencing. Genomic DNA was extracted from the blood cell samples with the Qiagen DNeasy Blood Extraction Kit. The CDR1 and CDR2 encoded by the germline V gene are SQVTM and ANQGSEA. Reading from cysteine to phenylalanine, the CDR3 counts 11 amino acids. Only CDR3 DNA is held: 33 bases, read in frame from base 1. Relative to germline, V is 4 bases shorter and J is 6 bases shorter, with 9 bases between their ends. The record originates from a study of cytomegalovirus exposure and HLA in healthy donors (dated by TCRdb to 2016 to 2017). Regarding the research as a whole: In an earlier analysis of 587 of the donors, under 300 Gb of sequence data and some 100 million unique TCR beta sequences from 180 million or so T cells were reported. An early release that covered roughly 600 HLA-typed donors contained around 330 gigabases of sequencing data and around 80 million unique TCR sequences. The genetic ancestry cluster associated with self-reported Caucasian donors included about 84% of the roughly 400 genotyped donors. The aim of the study was to test whether cataloging public T cell receptors could identify signatures of past pathogen exposure. Using immunosequencing, the study profiled T cell repertoires from 500 to 800 subjects and related those repertoires to cytomegalovirus serostatus. A separate validation cohort of over a hundred different subjects was used in addition to the approximately 700-subject first cohort. To predict cytomegalovirus infection status, the study combined high-throughput TCR immunosequencing, statistical association of individual TCRs with disease status, and machine learning. A later analysis re-analyzed previously published TCR beta repertoires from roughly 630 donors and added high-resolution HLA genotyping to study TCR occurrence patterns. Rather than using new phenotypic data, the later analysis identified candidate immune exposures from TCR beta sequences and from how often those sequences occurred across donors. An earlier analysis of 500 to 750 of the donors applied high-throughput TCR beta sequencing to assess whether each TCR beta V gene segment acted as functional or pseudogenic. Donor age, sex, ethnicity and CMV serostatus were compiled alongside the repertoire data. A later genetic analysis took genome-wide SNP genotypes for about 55% of the 666 donors and used that subset as a discovery cohort. Every repertoire in the discovery cohort had been generated on one and the same sequencing platform. HLA typing covered class I and class II loci at four-digit resolution. Typing coverage differed by locus: A, B, C, DRB1 and DQB1 were typed in roughly 620-640 donors, DQA1 in around 500, DPA1 in over 600, and DPB1 in around 490. About five DR-DQ haplotypes were treated as single units for association and clustering because of strong linkage in the cohort. Across some 400 genotyped donors of the cohort, an average of approximately 220,000 unique TCR beta nucleotide sequences per donor were sequenced, and roughly a sixth of those sequences were non-productive. The paper as a whole reports these results and caveats: Several of the top co-occurrence clusters appeared to be linked to parvovirus B19, influenza, CMV and Epstein-Barr virus, according to a later analysis. The authors suggested that the approach could potentially be extended to other disease states and immunological phenotypes. A later analysis associated 16,951 TCR beta sequences with specific HLA alleles at a false discovery rate of 0.05. A further reported finding was that TCR beta sequences accurately predicted the HLA-A and HLA-B alleles for most subjects in the first cohort. Three of the identified cytomegalovirus-associated TCR beta chains were confirmed in vitro to be specific for cytomegalovirus antigens. Because HLA typing was missing for some donors at each locus, association tests included only the typed subset. CMV serostatus was the only immune exposure information available for the cohort. A cluster of highly shared sequence variants was judged likely to represent a technical artifact of the sequencing pipeline. A later analysis found that TCR association rates varied across HLA loci, with DRB1 alleles showing the most associated TCRs and HLA-C alleles the fewest. While some public TCRs were present in many individuals, most TCR sequences turned up only very rarely across donors. Because the 87-base-pair reads could not distinguish some IMGT-functional V segments, including TRBV6-2 and TRBV6-3, those segments were excluded. The study listed 150 to 200 TCR beta chains as associated with cytomegalovirus. When HLA alleles, especially DR and DQ, strongly co-occurred, attributing TCR associations to individual alleles was difficult. According to a later analysis, most CMV-associated TCR beta chains appeared to be HLA-restricted, and the HLA associations seemed to be driven largely by CMV exposure. Because counts were too low, about 18 rarely observed V segments, including chromosome 9 orphons, were excluded from the earlier analysis of 500 to 700 of the donors. The classifier was reported to diagnose cytomegalovirus status with high specificity and sensitivity in both the original and validation cohorts. In this cohort, only TCR beta chains were sequenced, and detectable features were limited by the absence of alpha or paired-chain data. Presence/absence analyses assumed roughly uniform sequencing depth across donors, an assumption that may not hold. A later genetic analysis reported fewer N-insertions in productive TCRs among donors in an Asian-associated ancestry cluster than the roughly 620-donor mean. Correlated functional status among segregating V segments might reflect linkage disequilibrium, but an unknown experimental factor could not be ruled out. In a later analysis, HLA-associated TCR beta chains were found to be more clonally expanded and to have lower generation probabilities than equally common non-associated chains. In a later genetic analysis, a missense DCLRE1C variant was associated with V-gene and J-gene trimming of TCR beta chains, and the association was replicated in an independent cohort. Broadly in line with IMGT annotations, most TCR beta V segments showed up in productive rearrangements about 87% or about 30% of the time in an earlier analysis of some 590 of the donors.

Material for sequencing was PBMCs. The V and J segments used are TRBV29-1 and TRBJ1-1; the D region possibly corresponds to TRBD1 (5 bases align). This receptor was identified in a woman aged 35 to 49 in good health and CMV-seronegative. The CDR3 corresponds to CSVGSGAEAFF. The nucleotide sequence reads as follows: TGCAGCGTTGGATCGGGGGCTGAAGCTTTCTTT. Reference TRBV29-1 and TRBJ1-1 genes cover what lies past the CDR3, so the full variable domain is SAVISQKPSRDICQRGTSLTIQCQVDSQVTMMFWYRQQPGQSLTLIATANQGSEATYESGFVIDKFPISRPNLTFSTLTVSNMSPEDSSIYLCSVGSGAEAFFGQGTRLTVV.